Shown below are 31 T cell receptor beta chains from a single sample sequenced in a study of long-term antiretroviral therapy in people with HIV (dated by TCRdb to the early 2020s). The immunoSEQ hsTCRB v3.0 assay was used at survey level resolution to sequence the TRB variable region. TCRdb retrieved this table from immuneACCESS and kept in-frame rearrangements only. Not all clones are present; in checked studies, unresolved V genes account for under half, and no reason is known for the remainder. This sample is represented by more than 20,000 clones; over 70% of them were singletons. Around 8.9% of the sample is held by the ten biggest clonotypes. The sequencing here drew on unsorted PBMCs, taken 1.2 years after starting antiretroviral therapy. The source is a woman in her 40s with HIV.

V and J are TRBV4-3 and TRBJ1-2; D remains ambiguous. Germline CDR1 LGHNA, CDR2 YSLEER. V was pared by 5 bases and J by 3 bases, with 7 bases between. The CDR3 length is 12 residues. The CDR3 sequence is CASSGHDYGYTF. The CDR3 nucleotides read TGCGCCAGCAGCGGGCATGACTATGGCTACACCTTC.

J is TRBJ1-4 and V is TRBV7-9, with no clear D. The V end was cut by 5 bases, the J end by 7 bases, with 11 bases between. CDR3 length: 13 residues. The V gene's germline CDR1 is SEHNR and CDR2 FQNEAQ (reference sequence). The CDR3, as DNA: TGTGCCAGCAGCGGTGCTGGTGGTGAAAAACTGTTTTTT. Protein: CASSGAGGEKLFF.

Here the CDR3 DNA reads TGTGCCAGCAGTGATCGGGGGGCGACCAGTCAGCCCCAGCATTTT. This codes for CASSDRGATSQPQHF. The chain uses TRBV6-1 and TRBJ1-5, with a possible D match to TRBD1 (6 bases). V was pared by 3 bases and J by 6 bases, with 15 bases between. Germline CDR1 reads MNHNS; CDR2 reads SASEGT. The CDR3 covers 15 residues.

J is TRBJ2-7 and V is TRBV18; 9 nucleotides agree with TRBD2. The germline CDR1 and CDR2 sequences are KGHSH and LQKENI. V trimming: 1 base; J trimming: 5 bases; junction bases outside the gene matches: 9. The CDR3 totals 16 residues. As DNA, the CDR3 is TGTGCCAGCTCACCACAGGTTCGAGCGGGAGGTGACGAGCAGTACTTC. It yields the protein CASSPQVRAGGDEQYF. Full variable domain (outside the CDR3, taken from reference TRBV18 and TRBJ2-7): NAGVMQNPRHLVRRRGQEARLRCSPMKGHSHVYWYRQLPEEGLKFMVYLQKENIIDESGMPKERFSAEFPKEGPSILRIQQVVRGDSAAYFCASSPQVRAGGDEQYFGPGTRLTVT.

This chain joins TRBV6-4 and TRBJ2-3; tentative D call: TRBD2 (5 bases). The CDR3 spans 13 residues. V lost 5 bases and J 5 bases, leaving 11 bases between the germline ends. In germline, CDR1 is MRHNA, CDR2 SNTAGT. DNA of the CDR3: TGTGCCAGCAGTCTGGAGGCGGGAGATACGCAGTATTTT. As protein: CASSLEAGDTQYF.

This sequence joins TRBV7-8 and TRBJ1-1, with D possibly TRBD1 on 5 matching bases. CDR3 length: 18 residues. Germline V gene lookup returns CDR1 SGHVS and CDR2 FQNEAQ. Trimming pared 5 bases from V and 0 bases from J, leaving 22 bases between. CDR3 protein: CASSRDTAGRRMNTEAFF. In DNA, the CDR3 is TGTGCCAGCAGCCGAGACACCGCAGGGCGGAGGATGAACACTGAAGCTTTCTTT.

The V call is TRBV18, the J call TRBJ2-2, with D hard to call. The germline V gene encodes CDR1 KGHSH and CDR2 LQKENI. This CDR3 is built from 14 residues. V lost 3 bases and J 0 bases, leaving 5 bases between the germline ends. DNA of the CDR3: TGTGCCAGCTCACCTACCGCGAACACCGGGGAGCTGTTTTTT. It is translated as CASSPTANTGELFF. The whole variable domain, filled in from reference TRBV18 and TRBJ2-2, reads NAGVMQNPRHLVRRRGQEARLRCSPMKGHSHVYWYRQLPEEGLKFMVYLQKENIIDESGMPKERFSAEFPKEGPSILRIQQVVRGDSAAYFCASSPTANTGELFFGEGSRLTVL.

This rearrangement joins TRBV7-7 to TRBJ2-2; no clear D gene. There are 16 residues in the CDR3. In germline, CDR1 is SSHAT, CDR2 FNYEAQ (reference sequence). Deletions cut 1 base from V and 4 bases from J, with 13 bases between. CDR3 loop: CASSLGPSEFTGELFF. The CDR3 region has the DNA TGTGCCAGCAGCTTAGGTCCCTCGGAATTCACCGGGGAGCTGTTTTTT.

This chain joins TRBV5-4 and TRBJ2-7; D perhaps matches TRBD1 (5 bases). CDR3 size: 15 residues. Germline lookup yields CDR1 SGHNT and CDR2 YYREEE (reference sequence). Trimming removed 0 bases from V and 0 bases from J, with 10 bases in between. The CDR3 sequence: CASSLDYRSSYEQYF. The CDR3 DNA is TGTGCCAGCAGCTTGGATTACAGGAGCTCCTACGAGCAGTACTTC. Looking up the rest from reference TRBV5-4 and TRBJ2-7 gives the full variable domain: ETGVTQSPTHLIKTRGQQVTLRCSSQSGHNTVSWYQQALGQGPQFIFQYYREEENGRGNFPPRFSGLQFPNYSSELNVNALELDDSALYLCASSLDYRSSYEQYFGPGTRLTVT.

The chain recombines TRBV10-2 with TRBJ1-5; unclear D gene. The CDR3 totals 14 residues. CDR1 and CDR2 (germline): WSHSY, SAAADI. Trimming pared 8 bases from V and 0 bases from J, leaving 11 bases between. The CDR3 is CASAPTNSNQPQHF. The CDR3, as DNA: TGCGCCAGCGCCCCTACAAATAGCAATCAGCCCCAGCATTTT.

This sequence joins TRBV2 and TRBJ1-5, with D possibly matching TRBD1 (6 bases). V lost 2 bases and J lost 6, with 17 bases in between. The CDR3 spans 16 residues. Looked up from germline, CDR1 is SNHLY and CDR2 is FYNNEI. CDR3 loop: CASSERGGASGQPQHF. The CDR3 region has the DNA TGTGCCAGCAGTGAACGGGGGGGGGCGTCCGGTCAGCCCCAGCATTTT.

DNA for the CDR3: TGCGCCAGCAGCCAGGGACTAGCGGGACGACCCTACAATGAGCAGTTCTTC. Translating it yields CASSQGLAGRPYNEQFF. This chain joins TRBV4-1 and TRBJ2-1; 13 nucleotides line up with TRBD2. V was clipped by 3 bases and J by 2 bases; unmatched bases: 4. CDR3 length equals 17 residues. Germline V gene data show CDR1 as MGHRA and CDR2 as YSYEKL.

The V call is TRBV15, the J call TRBJ2-7; unclear D gene. The length of the CDR3 is 14 residues. V lost 3 bases and J lost 5, with 14 bases in between. Germline CDR1 is LNHNV and CDR2 is YYDKDF (reference sequence). The CDR3 protein is CATSSSKGLNEQYF. CDR3 bases: TGTGCCACCAGCAGTTCCAAAGGTCTCAACGAGCAGTACTTC. The full variable domain, with the rest looked up from reference TRBV15 and TRBJ2-7, is DAMVIQNPRYQVTQFGKPVTLSCSQTLNHNVMYWYQQKSSQAPKLLFHYYDKDFNNEADTPDNFQSRRPNTSFCFLDIRSPGLGDTAMYLCATSSSKGLNEQYFGPGTRLTVT.

The V and J genes are TRBV27 and TRBJ2-7, with 11 positions matching TRBD2. CDR3 length: 14 residues. CDR1 is MNHEY and CDR2 is SMNVEV in the germline V gene (reference sequence). V lost 6 bases and J lost 3; bases outside the gene matches: 4. The CDR3 loop reads CASSMTSGNYEQYF. Here the CDR3 DNA reads TGTGCCAGCAGCATGACTAGCGGGAACTACGAGCAGTACTTC.

The V call is TRBV5-4, the J call TRBJ2-3, with D possibly matching TRBD2 (6 bases). CDR3 length: 17 amino acids. Germline loops: CDR1 SGHNT, CDR2 YYREEE (reference sequence). V lost 2 bases and J lost 0, with 16 bases in between. CDR3 sequence reads: CASSFGGTTGSTDTQYF. CDR3 coding DNA: TGTGCCAGCAGCTTCGGCGGGACGACGGGAAGCACAGATACGCAGTATTTT.

This chain uses TRBV6-1 with TRBJ2-1, with D tentatively TRBD1 (5 bases). Germline V gene lookup returns CDR1 MNHNS and CDR2 SASEGT. Trimming pared 6 bases from V and 6 bases from J, leaving 15 bases between. The CDR3 consists of 14 residues. In nucleotides, the CDR3 is TGTGCCAGCAGAGAGTTTCAGGGCGTCAATGAGCAGTTCTTC. Its translation is CASREFQGVNEQFF.

The chain recombines TRBV29-1 with TRBJ2-6; D is perhaps TRBD1 (6 bases). CDR1 and CDR2 (germline): SQVTM, ANQGSEA. This CDR3 region has 18 residues. The V and J ends lost 1 base and 0 bases respectively, with 16 bases between them. The CDR3 reads CSVEGVRGIVSGANVLTF. CDR3 nucleotides: TGCAGCGTTGAAGGTGTCAGGGGAATCGTCTCTGGGGCCAACGTCCTGACTTTC. Filled out from reference TRBV29-1 and TRBJ2-6, the complete variable domain reads SAVISQKPSRDICQRGTSLTIQCQVDSQVTMMFWYRQQPGQSLTLIATANQGSEATYESGFVIDKFPISRPNLTFSTLTVSNMSPEDSSIYLCSVEGVRGIVSGANVLTFGAGSRLTVL.

This sequence joins TRBV10-1 and TRBJ2-5, with D uncertain. The ends were cut back, 6 bases at V and 0 bases at J, with 8 bases in the middle. The CDR3 length is 13 residues. Germline CDR1 is WNHNN and CDR2 is SYGVQD (reference sequence). For the CDR3, the DNA is TGCGCCAGCAGCCCCCGGGACCAAGAGACCCAGTACTTC. The encoded protein is CASSPRDQETQYF.

This clone was seen a few times. The rearrangement links TRBV19 to TRBJ1-5; D gene unclear. Trimming left V 3 bases short and J 0 bases short, with 6 bases between. The CDR3 extends over 14 amino acids. Per the germline V gene, CDR1 is LNHDA and CDR2 is SQIVND (reference sequence). CDR3 coding DNA: TGTGCCAGTAGTATGGGAACTAGCAATCAGCCCCAGCATTTT. Translated: CASSMGTSNQPQHF. The entire variable domain, with the rest obtained from reference TRBV19 and TRBJ1-5, is as follows: DGGITQSPKYLFRKEGQNVTLSCEQNLNHDAMYWYRQDPGQGLRLIYYSQIVNDFQKGDIAEGYSVSREKKESFPLTVTSAQKNPTAFYLCASSMGTSNQPQHFGDGTRLSIL.

The chain employs TRBV7-9 and TRBJ1-2, with 8 bases matching TRBD1. Germline V lookup: CDR1 SEHNR, CDR2 FQNEAQ (reference sequence). V was clipped by 1 base and J by 10 bases; unmatched bases: 11. This CDR3 comprises 15 residues. CDR3 coding DNA: TGTGCCAGCAGCTTAGAGGGACAGGCCCCTGATGACTACACCTTC. It specifies CASSLEGQAPDDYTF.

The chain uses TRBV11-3 and TRBJ1-1; D unresolved. The CDR3 covers 13 residues. Germline CDR1 SGHNT, CDR2 YENEEA. Trimming shortened V by 7 bases and J by 2 bases, and 11 bases separated the two germline ends. The CDR3 DNA reads TGTGCCAGCAAGGAAAGCGCAAACACTGAAGCTTTCTTT. It translates to CASKESANTEAFF.

V is TRBV2 and J is TRBJ2-7; D might be TRBD2 (5 bases). The CDR3 has 12 residues. V was shortened by 2 bases and J by 8 bases, with 10 bases between the two germline ends. CDR1 is SNHLY, CDR2 FYNNEI, per germline. The CDR3, as DNA: TGTGCCAGCAGTGAAAGCCTAGCTAAGCAGTACTTC. This translates into CASSESLAKQYF.

The gene calls are TRBV5-1 and TRBJ2-1, with 9 bases fitting TRBD2. Germline loops: CDR1 SGHRS, CDR2 YFSETQ. Trimming at V came to 2 bases and at J to 1 base, leaving 7 bases not matched to a gene. The CDR3 has 17 residues. The chain's CDR3 is CASSFGLASASYNEQFF. Written as DNA, the CDR3 is TGCGCCAGCAGCTTCGGACTAGCGAGCGCTTCCTACAATGAGCAGTTCTTC. Supplemented by reference TRBV5-1 and TRBJ2-1, the full variable domain reads KAGVTQTPRYLIKTRGQQVTLSCSPISGHRSVSWYQQTPGQGLQFLFEYFSETQRNKGNFPGRFSGRQFSNSRSEMNVSTLELGDSALYLCASSFGLASASYNEQFFGPGTRLTVL.

The chain recombines TRBV7-3 with TRBJ2-2; D remains ambiguous. V was shortened by 3 bases and J by 1 base, with 3 bases between the two germline ends. Per the germline V gene, CDR1 is SGHTA and CDR2 is FQGTGA. CDR3 size: 13 residues. The CDR3 region has the DNA TGTGCCAGCAGCTTCGAGAACACCGGGGAGCTGTTTTTT. This gives the protein CASSFENTGELFF.

This clone was seen a handful of times. The same CDR3 arises from other DNA sequences in this sample as well. The chain uses TRBV5-1 and TRBJ2-7; TRBD1 matches at 10 bases. Germline V gene lookup returns CDR1 SGHRS and CDR2 YFSETQ. The junction had 3 bases not matched to a gene; V was cut back by 1 base and J by 2 bases. There are 15 residues in the CDR3. The CDR3 DNA reads TGCGCCAGCAGCTTGACCGGGACAGGGGCCTACGAGCAGTACTTC. Translated, it gives CASSLTGTGAYEQYF.

This clone has just one count. The chain employs TRBV27 and TRBJ2-3; D is perhaps TRBD2 (6 bases). This CDR3 spans 14 amino acids. V lost 5 bases and J 3 bases, leaving 12 bases between the germline ends. Looked up from germline, CDR1 is MNHEY and CDR2 is SMNVEV (reference sequence). The CDR3 protein is CASSRRGRTDTQYF. CDR3 nucleotides: TGTGCCAGCAGTAGGAGGGGCAGAACAGATACGCAGTATTTT.

This sequence joins TRBV19 and TRBJ1-1; D unclear. Germline CDR1 is LNHDA and CDR2 is SQIVND (reference sequence). CDR3 size: 14 residues. Trimming took 3 bases from V and 6 from J, leaving 14 bases between them. The CDR3 DNA is TGTGCCAGTAGTATCTCTTTCGGGTCGGCTGAAGCTTTCTTT. Residues: CASSISFGSAEAFF. The full variable domain, rest sourced from reference TRBV19 and TRBJ1-1, is DGGITQSPKYLFRKEGQNVTLSCEQNLNHDAMYWYRQDPGQGLRLIYYSQIVNDFQKGDIAEGYSVSREKKESFPLTVTSAQKNPTAFYLCASSISFGSAEAFFGQGTRLTVV.

The chain couples TRBV10-3 to TRBJ1-4; D gene uncertain. Germline CDR1 and CDR2: ENHRY and SYGVKD. CDR3 length: 15 amino acids. Trimming removed 3 bases from V and 6 bases from J, with 14 bases in between. This chain's CDR3 is CAISDTRFGDEKLFF. CDR3 bases: TGTGCCATCAGTGATACCCGTTTTGGGGATGAAAAACTGTTTTTT.

The DNA of the CDR3 is TGTGCCACCAGGGGGGCGGGAGAAAGTGGTGAGCAGTTCTTC. It codes for CATRGAGESGEQFF. The chain couples TRBV7-2 to TRBJ2-1; the D call may be TRBD1 or TRBD2 (7 bases each). Looked up from germline, CDR1 is SGHTA and CDR2 is FQGNSA. The ends were cut back, 10 bases at V and 9 bases at J, with 22 bases in the middle. This CDR3 comprises 14 residues. The full variable domain, completed using reference TRBV7-2 and TRBJ2-1, is GAGVSQSPSNKVTEKGKDVELRCDPISGHTALYWYRQSLGQGLEFLIYFQGNSAPDKSGLPSDRFSAERTGGSVSTLTIQRTQQEDSAVYLCATRGAGESGEQFFGPGTRLTVL.

This clone appeared a single time. For the CDR3, the DNA is TGTGCCAGCAGCTTGGCAGCGGGGGGGACGGGGGAGACCCAGTACTTC. Its translation is CASSLAAGGTGETQYF. The gene calls are TRBV7-7 and TRBJ2-5, with 10 bases identical to TRBD2. Per the germline V gene, CDR1 is SSHAT and CDR2 is FNYEAQ (reference sequence). This CDR3 contains 16 residues. Losses at the gene ends were 3 bases for V and 5 bases for J; bases not matched to a gene: 9. Full variable domain (missing parts from reference TRBV7-7 and TRBJ2-5): GAGVSQSPRYKVTKRGQDVTLRCDPISSHATLYWYQQALGQGPEFLTYFNYEAQPDKSGLPSDRFSAERPEGSISTLTIQRTEQRDSAMYRCASSLAAGGTGETQYFGPGTRLLVL.

This clone was detected once. V usage is TRBV20-1 and J usage is TRBJ2-1; D call uncertain. V was shortened by 3 bases and J by 9 bases, with 6 bases between the two germline ends. Germline-derived CDR1 and CDR2 are DFQATT and SNEGSKA (reference sequence). This CDR3 spans 10 amino acids. The CDR3 nucleotides are TGCAGTGCTAGCGTGCCTGAGCAGTTCTTC. Its translation is CSASVPEQFF.